This T cell receptor beta chain came from a study of regulatory T cells in long-lasting Graves disease. Time point denoted: newly diagnosed GD, antithyroid drugs for less than 3 months. PBMCs were the source of the RNA used for TCR sequencing. The authors built TCR beta libraries using iRepertoire HTBI primers and Arm-PCR of CDR3 regions. TCRdb processed the multiplex PCR reads anew with MiXCR; each CDR3 protein has one entry. Altogether around 460,000 distinct CDR3 sequences are present, around 15% being singletons, with the ten largest covering about a sixth. Ten or more counts support this clonotype. These same data were also listed under a study on T cells in Graves' hyperthyroidism and ophthalmopathy.

The origin of this receptor is a woman in her fifties or sixties with Graves disease. The sequencing used peripheral blood mononuclear cells (PBMCs), collected at new diagnosis, from a patient treated with antithyroid drugs.

The CDR3 bases are TGTGCCAGCAGCTTATTCCCTAGCGGGAGCTACAATGAGCAGTTCTTC. Translating it yields CASSLFPSGSYNEQFF. The gene calls are TRBV11-2 and TRBJ2-1, with TRBD2 matching over 10 bases. Germline values: CDR1 SGHAT, CDR2 FQNNGV. The ends lost 2 bases at V and 3 bases at J; junction bases unmatched: 4. The CDR3 contains 16 residues.